This T cell receptor (beta chain) was recorded in a study of T-cell memory formation after mild COVID-19. TCRdb passed the 5' RACE reads through MiXCR, listing each CDR3 protein once. The top ten hold less than 10% of the sample, which has about 560,000 distinct CDR3 sequences, roughly 17% seen once. This clonotype was seen a few times. Sequencing was performed on PBMCs or a T cell subset sorted from them (not recorded which). The TCR was taken from an adult woman who had mild COVID-19 (a few samples of this study predate the infection). Cell type and time point are not known.

CDR3 in DNA: TGTGCCAGCAGCCAAGTTGTACAGCGGGTTGGCACTGAAGCTTTCTTT. Protein: CASSQVVQRVGTEAFF. V gene TRBV4-2 combines with J gene TRBJ1-1, with D unclear. The CDR3 has 16 amino acids. Per the germline V gene, CDR1 is LGHNA and CDR2 is YNFKEQ. Trimming shortened V by 1 base and J by 4 bases, and 16 bases separated the two germline ends.